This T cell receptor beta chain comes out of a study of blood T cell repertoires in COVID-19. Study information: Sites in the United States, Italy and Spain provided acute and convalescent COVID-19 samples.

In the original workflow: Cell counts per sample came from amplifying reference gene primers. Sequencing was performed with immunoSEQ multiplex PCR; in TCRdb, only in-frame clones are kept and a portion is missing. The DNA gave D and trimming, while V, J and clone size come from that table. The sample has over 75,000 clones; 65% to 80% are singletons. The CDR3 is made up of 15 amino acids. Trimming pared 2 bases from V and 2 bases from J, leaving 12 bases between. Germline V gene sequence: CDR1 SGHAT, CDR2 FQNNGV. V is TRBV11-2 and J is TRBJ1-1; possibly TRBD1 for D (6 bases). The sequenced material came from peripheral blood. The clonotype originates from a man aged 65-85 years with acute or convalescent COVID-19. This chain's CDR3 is CASSLLTGLNTEAFF. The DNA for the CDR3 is TGTGCCAGCAGCTTACTAACAGGGCTAAACACTGAAGCTTTCTTT.